Listed below are T cell receptor beta chains from one sample, sequenced in a study of cytomegalovirus exposure and HLA in healthy donors. Some clones are missing from TCRdb's copy, which holds only in-frame ones; the method was immunoSEQ multiplex PCR. Of 160,000 or so clones detected, about 80% appear once; the ten largest clones hold roughly 0.5%. Sample: PBMCs. These receptors were taken from a woman in her forties or fifties in good health and CMV-seronegative. The CDR3 runs from the conserved cysteine through the conserved F or W. Each record gives: D gene, V gene, CDR3 protein. A D gene is named only where the DNA matches it firmly.

>-|TRBV30
CAWSVQNNGYTF
>TRBD1|TRBV2
CASSDKDRGQDSPLHF
>-|TRBV2
CASSTDSLSTEAFF
>TRBD1|TRBV5-6
CASSRPGTANTEAFF
>TRBD1|TRBV5-4
CASSPGTAISYEQYF
>-|TRBV5-1
CASSLGTQEGETQYF
>TRBD2|TRBV6-1
CASSEYLAGGFGELFF
>-|TRBV21-1
CASSKGARGRETQYF
>TRBD1|TRBV11-2
CASSLDRQGAGGNTIYF
>-|TRBV6-6
CASSPGRKGTQYF
>-|TRBV5-1
CASSPYVRATEAFF
>TRBD2|TRBV4-1
CASSQRRLAGDGELFF
>-|TRBV30
CAWSSGWSEKLFF
>TRBD2|TRBV19
CASSPRGRESVYEQYF
>TRBD1|TRBV18
CASSPDRGNSPLHF
>-|TRBV5-4
CASRPGRGGNYGYTF
>-|TRBV11-1
CASSLNQGYGYTF
>-|TRBV18
CASSPGWIEIYGYTF
>TRBD2|TRBV9
CASSVGTSGGAASYYEQYF
>TRBD2|TRBV6-4
CASSSSGGTDTQYF
>-|TRBV4-1
CASSHVSGTITYEQYF
>-|TRBV5-4
CASNPGGTGETQYF
>-|TRBV5-6
CASRTTGSDTGELFF
>-|TRBV4-1
CASSQGGLLENNEQFF
>-|TRBV27
CASSLNGRGSFEAFF
>TRBD2|TRBV15
CATSGGPGLASTGELFF
>-|TRBV9
CASSVAVTGSAEYEQYF
>-|TRBV28
CASSLDSQVYEQYF
>TRBD2|TRBV15
CATSRDRRELQFF
>TRBD2|TRBV11-2
CASSEYTGLAGTVSQYF
>TRBD1|TRBV4-3
CASSQDRGRREQYF
>-|TRBV10-1
CASGEKGWDTGELFF
>TRBD2|TRBV11-2
CASSSPGLAGTYNEQFF
>TRBD2|TRBV28
CASSLWVTSGGDNEQFF
>TRBD1|TRBV27
CASSPYRGENQPQHF
>TRBD1|TRBV28
CASSAARGMNTEAFF
>TRBD1|TRBV15
CATSRVGQGDFLFF
>TRBD1|TRBV14
CASSQGLGQLNTEAFF
>TRBD1|TRBV28
CASSSGQGSGGYTF
>TRBD1|TRBV5-1
CASSSRIDRGLIGELFF
>-|TRBV28
CASRQPTYYGYTF
>-|TRBV18
CASSLRGVYEQYF
>TRBD1|TRBV7-3
CASSLTLGQGIGEQFF
>-|TRBV28
CASRSGHLNTEAFF
>TRBD2|TRBV9
CASSASPSGNTDTQYF
>-|TRBV12-5
CASGFRHHEQFF
>TRBD1|TRBV9
CASSVDLGTGLSLYGYTF
>TRBD1|TRBV27
CASSDRANEQFF
>TRBD1|TRBV19
CASSPDRGANYGYTF